These T cell receptor beta chains were read from a single sample in a study of T cell clonotyping in hematopoietic cell transplantation. Sequencing used immunoSEQ multiplex PCR; TCRdb keeps in-frame clones, though not all of them. The table lists roughly 13,000 clones, approximately 92% of them singletons. Sequencing was performed on PBMCs, taken 100 days after allogeneic stem cell transplant. The receptor source for this set is a female patient aged 45 to 65 who had an allogeneic stem cell transplant from an unrelated donor, so the T cells may come from the graft donor. Some clones in this sample may be carry-over from other donors' samples. Both conserved end residues are part of each CDR3. The order of the fields is V gene, J gene, D gene, clone size, CDR3 DNA, CDR3 protein. D genes are given only for firm matches. Clone size is given for some rows only: seen once, a few or many times, or a class if the clone is expanded.

V: TRBV18
J: TRBJ2-4
D: .
size: .
DNA: TGTGCCAGCTCACCGGACCGTTTTGGGACCAAAAACATTCAGTACTTC
CDR3: CASSPDRFGTKNIQYF

V: TRBV7-2
J: TRBJ2-7
D: TRBD1
size: once
DNA: TGTGCCAGCAGCTCGAGCCACGGGACAGGGGAAGCTTACGAGCAGTACTTC
CDR3: CASSSSHGTGEAYEQYF

V: TRBV6-5
J: TRBJ1-1
D: .
size: .
DNA: TGTGCCAGCAGTACCGGGACTGAAGCTTTCTTT
CDR3: CASSTGTEAFF

V: TRBV6-1
J: TRBJ1-2
D: TRBD1
size: .
DNA: TGTGCCAGCAGTGAAGATGCAGGGGGCCCCTATGGCTACACCTTC
CDR3: CASSEDAGGPYGYTF

V: TRBV7-2
J: TRBJ2-7
D: TRBD2
size: .
DNA: TGTGCCAGCAGCAGAAGCGGGAGGGCCTACGAGCAGTACTTC
CDR3: CASSRSGRAYEQYF

V: TRBV7-9
J: TRBJ1-1
D: TRBD1
size: .
DNA: TGTGCCAGCAGCCCCCAATACTCTGGACAGGATGAAGCTTTCTTT
CDR3: CASSPQYSGQDEAFF

V: TRBV2
J: TRBJ2-1
D: .
size: .
DNA: TGTGCCAGCAGTTCTAGTCCGGACTTCCGGGGATCTGATGAGCAGTTCTTC
CDR3: CASSSSPDFRGSDEQFF

V: TRBV5-4
J: TRBJ1-3
D: .
size: .
DNA: TGTGCCAGCAGCTTGCCAGCACAAGGAAACACCATATATTTT
CDR3: CASSLPAQGNTIYF

V: TRBV6-5
J: TRBJ1-2
D: .
size: .
DNA: TGTGCCAGCAGTTACTCGGGGGACGGGGGCTACACCTTC
CDR3: CASSYSGDGGYTF

V: TRBV29-1
J: TRBJ1-1
D: .
size: .
DNA: TGCAGCGTTGAAGGGGGGGCACGGACAACAGGGGCTTTCTTT
CDR3: CSVEGGARTTGAFF

V: TRBV19
J: TRBJ2-1
D: .
size: .
DNA: TGTGCCAGTAGTATTAAGGTCGACAGCTTAAGCTCCTACAATGAGCAGTTCTTC
CDR3: CASSIKVDSLSSYNEQFF

V: TRBV27
J: TRBJ2-7
D: .
size: .
DNA: TGTGCCAGCAGTCCGACGGTGGCGGGAGAGCAGTACTTC
CDR3: CASSPTVAGEQYF

V: TRBV14
J: TRBJ2-7
D: .
size: .
DNA: TGTGCCAGCAGCCAAGTCGGGGATCCCTACGAGCAGTACTTC
CDR3: CASSQVGDPYEQYF

V: TRBV9
J: TRBJ1-1
D: .
size: .
DNA: TGTGCCAGCAGCGTACGGTTGGACACTGAAGCTTTCTTT
CDR3: CASSVRLDTEAFF

V: TRBV2
J: TRBJ2-6
D: .
size: .
DNA: TGTGCCAGCAGTTCAAGGGCTGGGGCCAACGTCCTGACTTTC
CDR3: CASSSRAGANVLTF

V: TRBV7-9
J: TRBJ1-1
D: TRBD1
size: .
DNA: TGTGCCAGCAGCAGAACCGGGACAGGGGCGACCCAAGCTTTCTTT
CDR3: CASSRTGTGATQAFF

V: TRBV19
J: TRBJ1-2
D: TRBD1
size: .
DNA: TGTGCCAGCAAAATTTCAGGGGGAGGATTTTATGGCTACACCTTC
CDR3: CASKISGGGFYGYTF

V: TRBV11-2
J: TRBJ2-5
D: TRBD2
size: .
DNA: TGTGCCAGCAGCCCATCAGGCGGGGGACAAGAGACCCAGTACTTC
CDR3: CASSPSGGGQETQYF

V: TRBV5-4
J: TRBJ2-7
D: .
size: .
DNA: TGTGCCAGCAGCTTGATGAAAAGCGGGTCCTACGAGCAGTACTTC
CDR3: CASSLMKSGSYEQYF

V: TRBV5-4
J: TRBJ1-2
D: .
size: .
DNA: TGTGCCAGCAGCTTAAACGCGGGCGAAGGGCGAAATGGCTACACCTTC
CDR3: CASSLNAGEGRNGYTF

V: TRBV20-1
J: TRBJ1-4
D: .
size: .
DNA: TGCAGTGCTATAGGGGCCGAAAAACTGTTTTTT
CDR3: CSAIGAEKLFF

V: TRBV4-3
J: TRBJ1-2
D: TRBD1
size: .
DNA: TGCGCCAGCAGCCGGGACAGGGGGCGCAACTATGGCTACACCTTC
CDR3: CASSRDRGRNYGYTF

V: TRBV7-8
J: TRBJ1-2
D: .
size: .
DNA: TGTGCCAGCAGCTTAGACGGCAGGAACTATGGCTACACCTTC
CDR3: CASSLDGRNYGYTF

V: TRBV19
J: TRBJ1-5
D: TRBD1
size: once
DNA: TGTGCCAGTAGTATGGACAGGGGGGGCAATCAGCCCCAGCATTTT
CDR3: CASSMDRGGNQPQHF

V: TRBV20-1
J: TRBJ2-7
D: .
size: .
DNA: TGCAGTGCTAGGAAGGGGTACGAGCAGTACTTC
CDR3: CSARKGYEQYF

V: TRBV2
J: TRBJ1-5
D: .
size: .
DNA: TGTGCCAGCAGTGGCCAGGGAGGCGTTGGTCAGCCCCAGCATTTT
CDR3: CASSGQGGVGQPQHF

V: TRBV2
J: TRBJ2-5
D: .
size: .
DNA: TGTGCCAGCAGGGGAGACCAAGAGACCCAGTACTTC
CDR3: CASRGDQETQYF

V: TRBV5-6
J: TRBJ2-7
D: .
size: .
DNA: TGTGCCAGCAGCCCCGGAGGGGCTAACTACGAGCAGTACTTC
CDR3: CASSPGGANYEQYF

V: TRBV6-1
J: TRBJ2-3
D: TRBD2
size: .
DNA: TGTGCCAGCAGTGGACTAGCGGGGGGGCCAGATACGCAGTATTTT
CDR3: CASSGLAGGPDTQYF

V: TRBV19
J: TRBJ2-2
D: .
size: .
DNA: TGTGCCAGTAGTATTGTCCGGGCCACCGGGGAGCTGTTTTTT
CDR3: CASSIVRATGELFF

V: TRBV6-1
J: TRBJ2-1
D: TRBD2
size: .
DNA: TGTGCCAGCAGTGTTAGCGGGGGGGCCTACAATGAGCAGTTCTTC
CDR3: CASSVSGGAYNEQFF

V: TRBV29-1
J: TRBJ1-4
D: TRBD1
size: once
DNA: TGCAGCGTCGCTCCGGGACAGGGGAATGAAAAACTGTTTTTT
CDR3: CSVAPGQGNEKLFF

V: TRBV14
J: TRBJ1-1
D: TRBD1
size: .
DNA: TGTGCCAGCAGCCAGACGATACAGGGGGAAATAACTGAAGCTTTCTTT
CDR3: CASSQTIQGEITEAFF

V: TRBV9
J: TRBJ1-2
D: TRBD1
size: .
DNA: TGTGCCAGCAGCCCCGGGACAGGGGCCCCGAGGGATGGCTACACCTTC
CDR3: CASSPGTGAPRDGYTF

V: TRBV7-9
J: TRBJ2-7
D: .
size: .
DNA: TGTGCCAGCAGTCTTGGATTGGCCGAGCAGTACTTC
CDR3: CASSLGLAEQYF

V: TRBV7-9
J: TRBJ2-7
D: .
size: .
DNA: TGTGCCAGCAGCTTGGGGCACGGGGGAACTTTGTACGAGCAGTACTTC
CDR3: CASSLGHGGTLYEQYF

V: TRBV4-2
J: TRBJ2-1
D: .
size: .
DNA: TGTGCCAGCAGCCCCTTACACGAACCTCAGGGCTCCTACAATGAGCAGTTCTTC
CDR3: CASSPLHEPQGSYNEQFF

V: TRBV5-4
J: TRBJ1-2
D: TRBD1
size: .
DNA: TGTGCCAGCAGCCCCCAGGGGGACTATGGCTACACCTTC
CDR3: CASSPQGDYGYTF

V: TRBV28
J: TRBJ2-7
D: .
size: .
DNA: TGTGCCAGCAGTTTAAGAAAGCTCTCCTACGAGCAGTACTTC
CDR3: CASSLRKLSYEQYF

V: TRBV6-5
J: TRBJ1-5
D: TRBD1
size: once
DNA: TGTGCCAGCAGTCCCCCGGGACAGCCTAATCAGCCCCAGCATTTT
CDR3: CASSPPGQPNQPQHF

V: TRBV19
J: TRBJ2-7
D: .
size: .
DNA: TGTGCCAGTAGTATAGGGCCCTTAGGCGGCTACGAGCAGTACTTC
CDR3: CASSIGPLGGYEQYF

V: TRBV7-9
J: TRBJ1-1
D: .
size: few
DNA: TGTGCCAGCAGCCCGATCGGACGTCCTGAAGCTTTCTTT
CDR3: CASSPIGRPEAFF

V: TRBV27
J: TRBJ2-7
D: TRBD2
size: .
DNA: TGTGCCAGCAGTTCCTTAGCGGGAGAATCCTACGAGCAGTACTTC
CDR3: CASSSLAGESYEQYF

V: TRBV28
J: TRBJ2-5
D: TRBD2
size: .
DNA: TGTGCCAGCACCTCACGCCGGACTAGCGGGGGTAACATGGGAGAGACCCAGTACTTC
CDR3: CASTSRRTSGGNMGETQYF

V: TRBV30
J: TRBJ1-2
D: .
size: .
DNA: TGTGCCTCCCCTCCGGGGGTGCAAGGTTATGGCTACACCTTC
CDR3: CASPPGVQGYGYTF

V: TRBV6-6
J: TRBJ2-3
D: TRBD2
size: .
DNA: TGTGCCAGCAGTCAATCTTTGGCGGGGGGACCGTATACGCAGTATTTT
CDR3: CASSQSLAGGPYTQYF

V: TRBV29-1
J: TRBJ2-5
D: .
size: .
DNA: TGCAGCGTCCGGCGTCAGGCCCAAGAGACCCAGTACTTC
CDR3: CSVRRQAQETQYF

V: TRBV19
J: TRBJ2-7
D: TRBD2
size: .
DNA: TGTGCCAGTAGTTCCTTTAGCGGGGGAAACCTCTACGAGCAGTACTTC
CDR3: CASSSFSGGNLYEQYF

V: TRBV30
J: TRBJ1-3
D: .
size: .
DNA: TGTGCCTGGGACCTGTCTGGAAACACCATATATTTT
CDR3: CAWDLSGNTIYF

V: TRBV27
J: TRBJ1-5
D: .
size: .
DNA: TGTGCCAGCAGTTCCCTCCATGTAAATCAGCCCCAGCATTTT
CDR3: CASSSLHVNQPQHF

V: TRBV5-1
J: TRBJ2-2
D: .
size: .
DNA: TGCGCCAGCAGTCCCGTTGTTACCGGGGAGCTGTTTTTT
CDR3: CASSPVVTGELFF

V: TRBV6-4
J: TRBJ1-2
D: .
size: .
DNA: TGTGCCAGCAGTGACTACCCGTTGGGCAGCGGCCCTAACTATGGCTACACCTTC
CDR3: CASSDYPLGSGPNYGYTF

V: TRBV30
J: TRBJ2-2
D: .
size: .
DNA: TGTGCCTGGAGTGTGAGTAGGCGATACGGGGAGCTGTTTTTT
CDR3: CAWSVSRRYGELFF

V: TRBV6-1
J: TRBJ1-4
D: .
size: .
DNA: TGTGCCAGCAGTGAAGGGACACAGCATGAAAAACTGTTTTTT
CDR3: CASSEGTQHEKLFF

V: TRBV19
J: TRBJ1-2
D: TRBD1
size: .
DNA: TGTGCCAGTAGTAGGGACAGGGGGCTCAACGATGGCTACACCTTC
CDR3: CASSRDRGLNDGYTF